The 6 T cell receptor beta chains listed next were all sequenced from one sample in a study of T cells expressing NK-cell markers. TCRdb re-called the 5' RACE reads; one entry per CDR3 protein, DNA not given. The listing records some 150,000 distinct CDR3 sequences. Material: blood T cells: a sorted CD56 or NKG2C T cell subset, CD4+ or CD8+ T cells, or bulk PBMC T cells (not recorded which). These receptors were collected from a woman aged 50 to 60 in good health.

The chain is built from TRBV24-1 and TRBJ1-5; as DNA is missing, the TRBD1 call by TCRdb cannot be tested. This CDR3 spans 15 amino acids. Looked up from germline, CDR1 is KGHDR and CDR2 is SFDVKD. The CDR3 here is CATAPGRNSNQPQHF.

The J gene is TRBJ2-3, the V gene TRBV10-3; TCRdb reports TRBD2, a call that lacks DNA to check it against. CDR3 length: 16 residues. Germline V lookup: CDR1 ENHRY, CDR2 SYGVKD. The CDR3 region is CAISESRGGPTDTQYF.

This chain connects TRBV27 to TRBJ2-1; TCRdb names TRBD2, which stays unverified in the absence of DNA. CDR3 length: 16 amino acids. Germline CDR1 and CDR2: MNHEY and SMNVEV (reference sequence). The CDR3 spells CASSLAGVALRNEQFF.

The CDR3 loop is CASSPAGGYTEAFF. The chain carries TRBV5-1 and TRBJ1-1. This CDR3 has 14 amino acids. The germline V gene encodes CDR1 SGHRS and CDR2 YFSETQ.

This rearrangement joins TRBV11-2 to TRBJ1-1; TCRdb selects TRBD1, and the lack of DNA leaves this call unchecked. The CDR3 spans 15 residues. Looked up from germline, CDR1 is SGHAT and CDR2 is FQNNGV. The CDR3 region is CASSPLRQGNTEAFF.

CDR3 loop: CASSWTGADYNEQFF. This sequence joins TRBV12-3 or TRBV12-4 and TRBJ2-1; TCRdb's D call of TRBD1 is untestable without DNA. This CDR3 contains 15 residues.